This T cell receptor beta chain appears in the sequencing data of a study of patients and donors after allogeneic stem cell transplantation. From the RT-PCR reads, TCRdb called clonotypes with MiXCR, one entry per CDR3 protein. This sample yields tens of thousands of distinct CDR3 sequences, of which 4% to 5% are seen a single time; about 3% belongs to the top ten. This clonotype was seen repeatedly, ten times or more. Sequenced: blood, either unsorted or a sorted T cell fraction (not recorded which). The sequence came from a human donor who was either an allogeneic HSCT recipient or a stem cell or donor lymphocyte infusion donor (not recorded which). It is not recorded whose cells these are; they may come from a transplant donor.

In DNA, the CDR3 is TGCAGTGCTAGAGTTCCGCTAGCGAGGCAAAACGAGCAGTACTTC. This gives the protein CSARVPLARQNEQYF. The V and J genes are TRBV20-1 and TRBJ2-7; the D gene is possibly TRBD2 (6 bases). Germline CDR1 is DFQATT and CDR2 is SNEGSKA (reference sequence). With 1 base removed from V and 5 bases from J, the gap between germline ends came to 18 bases. The CDR3 runs to 15 residues.